This TCR beta chain originates from a study of cytotoxic CD8 clonotypes in ibrutinib-treated CLL. The data were produced by immunoSEQ multiplex PCR, yet TCRdb's version contains in-frame clones alone and is incomplete. Here the sample spans 160,000 or so clones, more than 70% being singletons. With 1 base removed from V and 2 bases from J, the gap between germline ends came to 22 bases. Germline CDR1 is SQVTM and CDR2 is ANQGSEA. The CDR3 contains 18 residues. The sample in question was PBMCs, obtained at disease progression, from a patient treated with ibrutinib. The sequence derives from a human donor with chronic lymphocytic leukemia. J is TRBJ2-3 and V is TRBV29-1; D possibly corresponds to TRBD2 (5 bases). The CDR3 coding sequence is TGCAGCGTTGAAGGTGACCACCCCGAGCGGTTTCTCACAGATACGCAGTATTTT. Its translation: CSVEGDHPERFLTDTQYF.